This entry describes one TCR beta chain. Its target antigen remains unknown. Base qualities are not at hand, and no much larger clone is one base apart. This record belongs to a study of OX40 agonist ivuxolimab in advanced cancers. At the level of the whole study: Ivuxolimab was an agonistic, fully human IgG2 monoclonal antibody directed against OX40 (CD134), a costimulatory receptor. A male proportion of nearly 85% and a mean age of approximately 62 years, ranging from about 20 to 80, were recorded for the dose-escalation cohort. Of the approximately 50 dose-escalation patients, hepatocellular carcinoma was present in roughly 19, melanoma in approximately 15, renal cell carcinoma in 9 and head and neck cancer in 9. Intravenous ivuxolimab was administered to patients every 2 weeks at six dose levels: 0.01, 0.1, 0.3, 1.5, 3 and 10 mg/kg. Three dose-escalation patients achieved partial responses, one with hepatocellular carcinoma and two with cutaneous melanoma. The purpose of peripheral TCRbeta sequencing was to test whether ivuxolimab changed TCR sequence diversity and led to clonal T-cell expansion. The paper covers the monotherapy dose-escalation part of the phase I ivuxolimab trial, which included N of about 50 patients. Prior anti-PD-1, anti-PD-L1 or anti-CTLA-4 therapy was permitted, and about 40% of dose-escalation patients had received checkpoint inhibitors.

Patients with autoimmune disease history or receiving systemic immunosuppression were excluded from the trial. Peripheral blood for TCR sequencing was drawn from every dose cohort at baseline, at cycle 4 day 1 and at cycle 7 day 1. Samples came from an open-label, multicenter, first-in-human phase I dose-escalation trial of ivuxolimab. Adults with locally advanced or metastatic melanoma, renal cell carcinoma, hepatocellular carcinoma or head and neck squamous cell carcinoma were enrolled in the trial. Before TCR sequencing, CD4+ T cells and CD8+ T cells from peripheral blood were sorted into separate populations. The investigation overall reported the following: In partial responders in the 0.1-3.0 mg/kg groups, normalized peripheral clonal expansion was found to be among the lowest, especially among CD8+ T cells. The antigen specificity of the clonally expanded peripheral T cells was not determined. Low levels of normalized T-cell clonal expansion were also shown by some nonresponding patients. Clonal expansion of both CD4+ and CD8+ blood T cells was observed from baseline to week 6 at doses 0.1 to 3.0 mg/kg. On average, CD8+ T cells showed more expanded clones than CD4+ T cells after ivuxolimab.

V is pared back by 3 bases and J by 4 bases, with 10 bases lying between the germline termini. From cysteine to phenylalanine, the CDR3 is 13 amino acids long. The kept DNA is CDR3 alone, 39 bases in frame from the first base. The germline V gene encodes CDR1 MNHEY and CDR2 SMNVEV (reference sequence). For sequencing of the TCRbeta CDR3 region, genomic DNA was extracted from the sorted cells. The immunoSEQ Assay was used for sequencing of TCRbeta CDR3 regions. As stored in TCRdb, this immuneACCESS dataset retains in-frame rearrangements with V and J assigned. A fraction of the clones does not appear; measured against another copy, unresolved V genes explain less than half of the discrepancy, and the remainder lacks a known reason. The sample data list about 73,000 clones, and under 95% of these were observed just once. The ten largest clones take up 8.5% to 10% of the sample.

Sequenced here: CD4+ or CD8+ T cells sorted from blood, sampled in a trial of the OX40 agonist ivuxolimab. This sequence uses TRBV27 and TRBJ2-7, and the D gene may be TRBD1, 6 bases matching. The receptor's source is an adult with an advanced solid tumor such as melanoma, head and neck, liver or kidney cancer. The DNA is TGTGCCAGCAGTTTCGGGACACGGTACGAGCAGTACTTC. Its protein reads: CASSFGTRYEQYF.